This is a list of T cell receptor beta chains from one sample in a study of blood T cells in healthy people across ages. Via MiXCR, TCRdb re-called the 5' RACE reads, giving one row per CDR3 protein. The sample holds about 680,000 distinct CDR3 sequences, about half seen once. The sequenced sample consisted of blood. Every receptor here comes from a woman aged 55-69 years in good health. Each CDR3 is given with its conserved first and last residue. D genes are given only for firm matches. A row's size may be missing; if present it is once, few, many or a size class.

>TRBV18|.|TRBJ1-1|.
TGTGCCAGCTCACCCGCGACAAAAATGAACACTGAAGCTTTCTTT
CASSPATKMNTEAFF
>TRBV28|few|TRBJ2-7|TRBD1
TGTGCCAGCAGTTTACCGGCAGGGGGCTACGAGCAGTACTTC
CASSLPAGGYEQYF
>TRBV28|few|TRBJ2-5|.
TGTGCCAGCACCACACCTGGACTATCCCTTCCGTACTTC
CASTTPGLSLPYF
>TRBV2|once|TRBJ2-7|.
TGTGCCAGCAGTGAGCACAGCTACGAGCAGTACTTC
CASSEHSYEQYF
>TRBV3-1|.|TRBJ2-1|TRBD2
TGTGCCAGCAGCCAAAAACTAGCGAAGGACTATCTGGATGAGCAGTTCTTC
CASSQKLAKDYLDEQFF
>TRBV4-3|.|TRBJ2-6|.
TGCGCCAGCAGCCGACGTCGGCCTGGGGCCAACGTCCTGACTTTC
CASSRRRPGANVLTF
>TRBV7-2|few|TRBJ2-7|.
TGTGCCAGCAGCTTGGTACTAGCCTACGAGCAGTACTTC
CASSLVLAYEQYF
>TRBV12-3/TRBV12-4|few|TRBJ1-6|TRBD1
TGTGCCAGCCGACCGGCGGGGACAGGGCTTTCACCCCTCCACTTT
CASRPAGTGLSPLHF
>TRBV7-3|.|TRBJ2-5|TRBD2
TGTGCCAGCAGCACCCAACTAGCGGGGCTGGGGGAGCAGTACTTC
CASSTQLAGLGEQYF
>TRBV6-5|.|TRBJ2-5|.
TGTGCCAGCAGCTCCTTTGTGGGGAGGTCTGTGACCCAGTACTTC
CASSSFVGRSVTQYF
>TRBV7-2|many|TRBJ1-2|TRBD1
TGTGCCAGCAGCCCTACGACAGGGTGGACGCCGGGCTACACCTTC
CASSPTTGWTPGYTF